This passage covers 28 T cell receptor beta chains from one sample sequenced in a study of T-cell reconstitution after alpha-beta-depleted transplantation in children. Library preparation (for TCRbeta) was performed with unique molecular identifiers. Each CDR3 protein gets one entry after TCRdb re-called the PCR reads with MiXCR. Counted here are over 200,000 distinct CDR3 sequences, 8% to 9.5% occurring once; the ten biggest clones make up around 6.2%. Sequences were derived from PBMCs from the stem cell graft donor, sampled from the stem cell graft. The source of these receptors is a human donor who donated a stem cell graft to a child with acute lymphoblastic leukemia.

This chain connects TRBV6-1 to TRBJ2-5; the D gene is possibly TRBD2 (5 bases). CDR1 MNHNS and CDR2 SASEGT come from the germline V gene. The V end was cut by 8 bases, the J end by 4 bases, with 14 bases between. The CDR3 has 13 amino acids. The CDR3 spells CASSASSRETQYF. In nucleotides, the CDR3 is TGTGCCAGCTCGGCTAGCAGTCGAGAGACCCAGTACTTC.

This clonotype showed up just a few times. The J gene is TRBJ2-7, the V gene TRBV7-2, with 9 nucleotides matching TRBD1. This CDR3 has 15 residues. From germline, CDR1 is SGHTA and CDR2 FQGNSA. The ends lost 4 bases at V and 5 bases at J; junction bases unmatched: 9. In DNA, the CDR3 is TGTGCCAGCAGCTCGTCGTGGGACAGGGCCCACGAGCAGTACTTC. Translating gives CASSSSWDRAHEQYF.

This clonotype was counted a few times. CDR3 coding DNA: TGTGCCAGCAGCCCTCCCGTGGTCAGTCAAGAGACCCAGTACTTC. It is translated as CASSPPVVSQETQYF. The rearrangement links TRBV7-9 to TRBJ2-5; D is uncertain. Trimming cost V 5 bases and J 2 bases, with 15 bases left between them. There are 15 residues in the CDR3. Germline V gene sequence: CDR1 SEHNR, CDR2 FQNEAQ (reference sequence).

This chain joins TRBV4-3 and TRBJ1-5, with D unresolved. V was shortened by 1 base and J by 9 bases, with 13 bases between the two germline ends. CDR3 length: 14 amino acids. Germline assignment: CDR1 LGHNA and CDR2 YSLEER. The DNA of the CDR3 is TGCGCCAGCAGCCAAGCCCTCAGGCGGGGGCCCCAGCATTTT. It specifies CASSQALRRGPQHF.

This clonotype was counted ten times or more. The chain employs TRBV15 and TRBJ2-1; D may match TRBD1 or TRBD2 (6 bases each). Germline CDR1 and CDR2: LNHNV and YYDKDF (reference sequence). V was cut by 1 base and J by 5 bases, with 12 bases left in between. CDR3 size: 15 residues. CDR3 sequence (DNA): TGTGCCACCAGCAGAGTGGGGGGCCGAAACAATGAGCAGTTCTTC. Residues: CATSRVGGRNNEQFF. Together with reference TRBV15 and TRBJ2-1, the CDR3 gives the full variable domain: DAMVIQNPRYQVTQFGKPVTLSCSQTLNHNVMYWYQQKSSQAPKLLFHYYDKDFNNEADTPDNFQSRRPNTSFCFLDIRSPGLGDTAMYLCATSRVGGRNNEQFFGPGTRLTVL.

CDR3 nucleotide sequence: TGTGCCAGCAGTTGGGGGGGCACCTACGAGCAGTACTTC. Protein: CASSWGGTYEQYF. This sequence joins TRBV6-5 and TRBJ2-7; TRBD2 might be the D (7 bases). The germline CDR1 and CDR2 sequences are MNHEY and SVGAGI. The CDR3 runs to 13 residues. V dropped 4 bases and J dropped 2 bases, with 9 bases sitting between them.

The rearrangement uses TRBV5-1 and TRBJ2-2, with 9 nucleotides matching TRBD1. From germline, CDR1 is SGHRS and CDR2 YFSETQ. Losses at the gene ends were 3 bases for V and 3 bases for J; bases not matched to a gene: 3. This CDR3 has 15 residues. The CDR3 nucleotides read TGCGCCAGCAGCTCGGGACAGGGCTACACCGGGGAGCTGTTTTTT. Protein: CASSSGQGYTGELFF. Full variable domain (outside the CDR3, taken from reference TRBV5-1 and TRBJ2-2): KAGVTQTPRYLIKTRGQQVTLSCSPISGHRSVSWYQQTPGQGLQFLFEYFSETQRNKGNFPGRFSGRQFSNSRSEMNVSTLELGDSALYLCASSSGQGYTGELFFGEGSRLTVL.

This clonotype came up many times. The gene calls are TRBV5-1 and TRBJ2-6, with 9 bases fitting TRBD1. Germline lookup yields CDR1 SGHRS and CDR2 YFSETQ. Trimming cost V 2 bases and J 0 bases; bases outside gene matches: 6. This CDR3 has 18 amino acids. The CDR3 is CASSFLGQGSSGANVLTF. CDR3 in DNA: TGCGCCAGCAGCTTCCTAGGACAGGGGAGCTCTGGGGCCAACGTCCTGACTTTC.

There are many counts of this clonotype. The chain carries TRBV20-1 and TRBJ1-1; no reliable D call. The length of the CDR3 is 13 residues. V dropped 6 bases and J dropped 0 bases, with 11 bases sitting between them. Per germline, CDR1 DFQATT and CDR2 SNEGSKA (reference sequence). CDR3 bases: TGCAGTGCCATCCTTAGACTGAACACTGAAGCTTTCTTT. It yields the protein CSAILRLNTEAFF.

V is TRBV7-2 and J is TRBJ1-1, with D unresolved. Trimming took off 5 bases at V and 11 bases at J, with 15 bases between the two ends. The germline V gene has CDR1 SGHTA and CDR2 FQGNSA. This CDR3 is built from 12 residues. The CDR3 protein is CASSGDGVRAFF. In DNA, the CDR3 is TGTGCCAGCAGCGGAGACGGGGTTCGGGCTTTCTTT.

The chain is built from TRBV7-2 and TRBJ2-3, with D possibly being TRBD2 (5 bases). V lost 3 bases, J lost 3 bases, and 10 bases lay in between. This CDR3 is 14 amino acids long. Per the germline V gene, CDR1 is SGHTA and CDR2 is FQGNSA. CDR3 sequence reads: CASSLSGSTDTQYF. The CDR3 coding sequence is TGTGCCAGCAGCTTGTCGGGATCTACAGATACGCAGTATTTT.

The gene calls are TRBV5-1 and TRBJ2-7; a weak D match, TRBD2 (5 bases). The CDR3 contains 12 residues. Germline loops: CDR1 SGHRS, CDR2 YFSETQ. V lost 5 bases to trimming and J lost 3 bases, with 9 bases between them. CDR3 sequence (DNA): TGCGCCAGCAGGGAGGCAGACTACGAGCAGTACTTC. Translated, it gives CASREADYEQYF.

This clonotype was seen only a few times. The chain employs TRBV27 and TRBJ2-6; unclear D gene. This CDR3 is 14 amino acids long. CDR1 MNHEY and CDR2 SMNVEV come from the germline V gene (reference sequence). V lost 8 bases to trimming and J lost 2 bases, with 10 bases between them. The CDR3, as DNA: TGTGCCAGCCGACAAGTTGCTGGGGCCAACGTCCTGACTTTC. This sequence encodes CASRQVAGANVLTF.

Ten or more counts support this clonotype. This rearrangement joins TRBV5-1 to TRBJ2-7; the D gene could be TRBD1 or TRBD2 (5 bases each). The V end lost 5 bases, the J end lost 1 base, and 22 bases lay between the germline ends. CDR3 size: 17 residues. Germline lookup yields CDR1 SGHRS and CDR2 YFSETQ. Here the CDR3 DNA reads TGCGCCAGCAGACAACATCCCCACCGGGACCGGTCCTACGAGCAGTACTTC. It specifies CASRQHPHRDRSYEQYF.

This clonotype has ten or more counts. The J gene is TRBJ1-5, the V gene TRBV27; D uncertain. V lost 2 bases, J lost 0 bases, and 8 bases lay in between. Germline loops: CDR1 MNHEY, CDR2 SMNVEV (reference sequence). This CDR3 has 15 residues. The CDR3 loop reads CASSLTGYSNQPQHF. CDR3 sequence (DNA): TGTGCCAGCAGTTTAACGGGGTATAGCAATCAGCCCCAGCATTTT.

Ten or more counts support this clonotype. V gene TRBV7-8 combines with J gene TRBJ1-2; 8 bases line up with TRBD1. Germline trimming cut 4 bases from V and 5 bases from J; bases unmatched to any gene: 12. CDR3 length equals 16 residues. The germline V gene has CDR1 SGHVS and CDR2 FQNEAQ. CDR3 sequence: CASSSDNRDRRYGYTF. Here the CDR3 DNA reads TGTGCCAGCAGCTCTGATAACCGGGACAGGCGTTATGGCTACACCTTC.

This clonotype was seen ten or more times. The J gene is TRBJ1-3, the V gene TRBV6-5, with D possibly TRBD1 on 5 matching bases. Trimming cost V 5 bases and J 0 bases, with 11 bases left between them. Germline CDR1 MNHEY, CDR2 SVGAGI. The CDR3 length is 15 residues. The CDR3 DNA reads TGTGCCAGCAGTCGGGACGGCGACTCTGGAAACACCATATATTTT. Its translation is CASSRDGDSGNTIYF.

This clonotype has a count of ten or more. The rearrangement links TRBV12-3 or TRBV12-4 to TRBJ1-3, with D unresolved. Trimming removed 1 base from V and 7 bases from J, with 11 bases in between. This CDR3 spans 14 amino acids. The CDR3 coding sequence is TGTGCCAGCAGTTTAGGCGGAAGAGATAACACCATATATTTT. It translates to CASSLGGRDNTIYF.

This clonotype showed up just a few times. This sequence joins TRBV20-1 and TRBJ2-3; D is perhaps TRBD1 (6 bases). CDR1 is DFQATT, CDR2 SNEGSKA, per germline (reference sequence). CDR3 length: 16 amino acids. V was clipped by 6 bases and J by 0 bases, with 19 bases between them. CDR3 nucleotide sequence: TGCAGTGCAAACACCATGGACAGACTGAGCACAGATACGCAGTATTTT. Translating it yields CSANTMDRLSTDTQYF.

This clonotype has ten or more counts. The rearrangement links TRBV10-2 to TRBJ2-1; D ambiguous. The germline V gene has CDR1 WSHSY and CDR2 SAAADI. The CDR3 contains 12 residues. Trimming cost V 6 bases and J 4 bases, with 7 bases left between them. Written as DNA, the CDR3 is TGCGCCAGCAGATTTATATACAATGAGCAGTTCTTC. Its translation: CASRFIYNEQFF.

Ten or more counts support this clonotype. The J gene is TRBJ1-1, the V gene TRBV20-1; the D is unclear. This CDR3 contains 12 residues. Germline CDR1 DFQATT, CDR2 SNEGSKA (reference sequence). V lost 1 base and J lost 5, with 8 bases in between. The CDR3 DNA reads TGCAGTGCTAGAGGAAGGGAAACTGAAGCTTTCTTT. Protein: CSARGRETEAFF.

This clonotype was detected many times. The CDR3 reads CASSSGTAQETQYF. The DNA for the CDR3 is TGTGCCAGCAGTTCCGGGACAGCGCAAGAGACCCAGTACTTC. The rearrangement joins TRBV12-3 or TRBV12-4 to TRBJ2-5; 7 bases map to TRBD1. This CDR3 is built from 14 residues. J lost 2 bases, V lost 4 bases, and 4 bases had no gene match.

This clonotype was seen a handful of times. The rearrangement uses TRBV19 and TRBJ1-2, with TRBD1 matching over 7 bases. The junction had 15 bases not matched to a gene; V was cut back by 10 bases and J by 4 bases. Per germline, CDR1 LNHDA and CDR2 SQIVND (reference sequence). The CDR3 runs to 15 residues. The CDR3 DNA reads as TGTGCCACCTCGCCACGCGGGACAGATTTCTATGGCTACACCTTC. Translated, it gives CATSPRGTDFYGYTF.

The rearrangement uses TRBV4-3 and TRBJ2-1; D may be TRBD1 (6 bases). The length of the CDR3 is 15 residues. In germline, CDR1 is LGHNA, CDR2 YSLEER. The ends were cut back, 0 bases at V and 9 bases at J, with 15 bases in the middle. The CDR3 protein is CASSQDLQGSSEQFF. CDR3 DNA: TGCGCCAGCAGCCAAGATCTTCAGGGGAGTAGTGAGCAGTTCTTC.

In this sample, this clonotype turned up many times. This sequence joins TRBV20-1 and TRBJ2-2, with D unresolved. The germline gives CDR1 DFQATT, CDR2 SNEGSKA (reference sequence). CDR3 length: 13 residues. Trimming pared 5 bases from V and 4 bases from J, leaving 11 bases between. The CDR3 sequence: CSAPVASTGELFF. Written as DNA, the CDR3 is TGCAGTGCTCCCGTGGCCTCCACCGGGGAGCTGTTTTTT.

There are a few counts of this clonotype. V usage is TRBV12-3 or TRBV12-4 and J usage is TRBJ1-2; D remains unclear. The CDR3 runs to 13 residues. Trimming cost V 2 bases and J 4 bases, with 8 bases left between them. The CDR3 DNA reads as TGTGCCAGCAGTTTATTCGTGAGCTATGGCTACACCTTC. Translating gives CASSLFVSYGYTF.

The chain combines TRBV12-3 or TRBV12-4 with TRBJ2-5, with 14 bases matching TRBD2. This CDR3 is 16 amino acids long. The trim removed 5 bases at V and 1 base at J, leaving 3 bases unmatched. As DNA, the CDR3 is TGTGCCAGCAGTACTGGACTAGCGGGGGGCCAAGAGACCCAGTACTTC. Amino acid sequence: CASSTGLAGGQETQYF.

This clonotype has only a few counts. The J gene is TRBJ2-7, the V gene TRBV29-1, with D possibly being TRBD1 or TRBD2 (5 bases each). The CDR3 is 12 amino acids. The germline V and J ends were trimmed by 4 bases and 2 bases, with 9 bases remaining between them. CDR1 and CDR2 (germline): SQVTM, ANQGSEA. The CDR3: CSVGGGAYEQYF. CDR3 sequence (DNA): TGCAGCGTTGGTGGGGGAGCCTACGAGCAGTACTTC.